Sequencing of this TCR beta chain was carried out in a study of CD8+CD57+ T cells in acquired aplastic anemia. Only patients with CD8+CD57+ cell expansion on flow cytometry were chosen for sequencing. By the time of blood sampling, patients had still received no therapy. The CDR3 has 13 residues. With 2 bases removed from V and 4 bases from J, the gap between germline ends came to 8 bases. The V gene's germline CDR1 is MNHNY and CDR2 SVGAGI (reference sequence). There are many counts of this clonotype. The template for TCR beta VDJ and CDR3 sequence profiling was genomic DNA. TCRdb re-called the reads with MiXCR, one entry per CDR3 protein. The repertoire holds 160,000 or so distinct CDR3 sequences, with around half as singletons.

This chain connects TRBV6-6 to TRBJ2-5; the D gene is possibly TRBD1 (6 bases). The sequence was collected from a human donor with aplastic anemia. Sequencing input: sorted CD4+, CD8+, or CD8+CD57+ T cells (not recorded which) from PBMCs. Here the CDR3 reads CASSYRGGETQYF. The CDR3 coding sequence is TGTGCCAGCAGTTACAGAGGGGGAGAGACCCAGTACTTC.